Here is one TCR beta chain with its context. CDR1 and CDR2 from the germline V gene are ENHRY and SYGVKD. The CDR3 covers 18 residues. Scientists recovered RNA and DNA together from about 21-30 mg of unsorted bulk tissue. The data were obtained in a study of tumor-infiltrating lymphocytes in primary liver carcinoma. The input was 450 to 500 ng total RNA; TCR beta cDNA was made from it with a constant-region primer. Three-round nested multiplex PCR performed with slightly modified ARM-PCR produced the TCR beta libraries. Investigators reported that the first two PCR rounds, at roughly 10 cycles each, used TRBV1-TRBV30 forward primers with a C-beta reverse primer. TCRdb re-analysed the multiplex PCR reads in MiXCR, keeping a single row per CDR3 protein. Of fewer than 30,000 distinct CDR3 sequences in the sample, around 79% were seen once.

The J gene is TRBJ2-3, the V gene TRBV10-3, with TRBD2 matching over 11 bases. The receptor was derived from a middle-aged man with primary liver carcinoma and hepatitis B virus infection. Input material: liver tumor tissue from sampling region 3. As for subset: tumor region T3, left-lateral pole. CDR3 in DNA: TGTGTCACCAGTGAACCCCTCCGACTAGCGGGAACCACAGATACGCAGTATTTT. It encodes CVTSEPLRLAGTTDTQYF.